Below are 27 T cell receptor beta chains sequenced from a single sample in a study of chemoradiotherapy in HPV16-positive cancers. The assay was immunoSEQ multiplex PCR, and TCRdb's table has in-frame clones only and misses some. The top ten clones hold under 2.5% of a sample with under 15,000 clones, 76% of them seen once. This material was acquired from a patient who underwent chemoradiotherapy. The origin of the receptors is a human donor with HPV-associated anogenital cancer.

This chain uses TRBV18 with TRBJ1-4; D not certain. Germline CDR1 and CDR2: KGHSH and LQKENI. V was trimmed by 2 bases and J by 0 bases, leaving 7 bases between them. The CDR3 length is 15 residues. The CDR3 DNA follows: TGTGCCAGCTCACCAGGAGATGCAACTAATGAAAAACTGTTTTTT. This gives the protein CASSPGDATNEKLFF.

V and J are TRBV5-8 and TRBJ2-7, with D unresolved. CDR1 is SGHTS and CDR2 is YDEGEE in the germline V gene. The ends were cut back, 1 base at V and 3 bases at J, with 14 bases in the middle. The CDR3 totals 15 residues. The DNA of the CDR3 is TGTGCCAGCAGCTTGCCGTCAGGTTCTAACTACGAGCAGTACTTC. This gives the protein CASSLPSGSNYEQYF.

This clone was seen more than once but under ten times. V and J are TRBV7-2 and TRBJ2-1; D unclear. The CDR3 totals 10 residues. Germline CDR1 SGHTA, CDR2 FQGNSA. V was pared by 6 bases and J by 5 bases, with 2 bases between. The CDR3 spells CASRHNEQFF. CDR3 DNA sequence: TGTGCCAGCAGGCACAATGAGCAGTTCTTC.

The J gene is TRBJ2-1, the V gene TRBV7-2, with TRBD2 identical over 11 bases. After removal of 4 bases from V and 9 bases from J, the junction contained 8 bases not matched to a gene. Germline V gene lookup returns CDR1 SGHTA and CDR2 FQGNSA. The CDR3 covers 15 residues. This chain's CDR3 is CASSSYSGGALEQFF. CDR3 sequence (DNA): TGTGCCAGCAGCTCTTATAGCGGGGGGGCCCTTGAGCAGTTCTTC.

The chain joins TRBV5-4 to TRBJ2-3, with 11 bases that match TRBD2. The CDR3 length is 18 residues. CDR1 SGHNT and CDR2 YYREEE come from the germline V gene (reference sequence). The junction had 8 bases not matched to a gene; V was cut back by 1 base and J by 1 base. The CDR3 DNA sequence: TGTGCCAGCAGCTTGAAGGCTAGCGGGGGGCTGGGCACAGATACGCAGTATTTT. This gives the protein CASSLKASGGLGTDTQYF. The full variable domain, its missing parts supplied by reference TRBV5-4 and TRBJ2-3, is ETGVTQSPTHLIKTRGQQVTLRCSSQSGHNTVSWYQQALGQGPQFIFQYYREEENGRGNFPPRFSGLQFPNYSSELNVNALELDDSALYLCASSLKASGGLGTDTQYFGPGTRLTVL.

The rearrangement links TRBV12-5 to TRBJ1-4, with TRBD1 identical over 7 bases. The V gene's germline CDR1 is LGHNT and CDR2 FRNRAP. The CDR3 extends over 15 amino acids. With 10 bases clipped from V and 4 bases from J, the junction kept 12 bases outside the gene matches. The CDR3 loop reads CAKKLKTGFNEKLFF. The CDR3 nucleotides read TGTGCTAAAAAACTAAAGACAGGGTTTAATGAAAAACTGTTTTTT.

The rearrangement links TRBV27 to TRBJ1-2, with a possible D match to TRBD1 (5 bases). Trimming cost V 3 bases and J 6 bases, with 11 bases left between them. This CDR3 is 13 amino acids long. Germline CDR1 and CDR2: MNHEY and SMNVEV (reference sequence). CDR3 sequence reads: CASSLSGLNGYTF. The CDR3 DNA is TGTGCCAGCAGTTTGTCAGGGCTTAATGGCTACACCTTC.

In DNA form, the CDR3 reads TGTGCCAGCAGCGTAATAGCGAGTGGAGGCGAGCAGTACTTC. This codes for CASSVIASGGEQYF. The J gene is TRBJ2-7, the V gene TRBV9; TRBD2 might be the D (5 bases). The V end lost 1 base, the J end lost 6 bases, and 14 bases lay between the germline ends. The CDR3 runs to 14 residues. Germline CDR1 and CDR2: SGDLS and YYNGEE.

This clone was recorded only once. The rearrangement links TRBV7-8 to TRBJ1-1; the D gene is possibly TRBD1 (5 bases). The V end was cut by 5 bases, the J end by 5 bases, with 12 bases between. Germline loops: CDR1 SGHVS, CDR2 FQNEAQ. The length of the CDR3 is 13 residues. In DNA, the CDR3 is TGTGCCAGCAGCCAAGGTTGGGGGACTGAAGCTTTCTTT. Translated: CASSQGWGTEAFF.

CDR3 in DNA: TGTGCCAGCAGTGTGGGGACAGGAAGGGAAAAACTGTTTTTT. It translates to CASSVGTGREKLFF. The chain carries TRBV2 and TRBJ1-4, with 8 bases matching TRBD1. The CDR3 is 14 residues long. After removal of 4 bases from V and 8 bases from J, the junction contained 6 bases not matched to a gene. Germline lookup yields CDR1 SNHLY and CDR2 FYNNEI.

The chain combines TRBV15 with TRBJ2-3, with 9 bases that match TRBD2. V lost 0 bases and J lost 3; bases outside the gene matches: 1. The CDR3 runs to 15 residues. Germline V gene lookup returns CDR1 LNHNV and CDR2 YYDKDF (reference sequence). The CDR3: CATSRDGLATDTQYF. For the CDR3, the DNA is TGTGCCACCAGCAGAGATGGACTAGCGACAGATACGCAGTATTTT.

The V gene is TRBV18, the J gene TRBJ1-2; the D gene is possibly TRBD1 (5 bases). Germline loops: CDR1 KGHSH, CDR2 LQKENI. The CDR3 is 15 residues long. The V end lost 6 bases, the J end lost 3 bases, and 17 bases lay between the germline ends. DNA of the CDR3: TGTGCCAGCTCGCCGACAGCCCTGGATCACTATGGCTACACCTTC. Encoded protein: CASSPTALDHYGYTF.

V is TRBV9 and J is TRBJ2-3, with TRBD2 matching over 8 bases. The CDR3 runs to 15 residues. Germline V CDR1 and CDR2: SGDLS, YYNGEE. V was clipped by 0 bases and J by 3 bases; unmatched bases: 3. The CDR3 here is CASSVVGGATDTQYF. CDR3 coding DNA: TGTGCCAGCAGCGTAGTCGGGGGGGCAACAGATACGCAGTATTTT.

The CDR3 DNA is TGCGCCAGCAGTGAGCAGAACATGAACACTGAAGCTTTCTTT. It is translated as CASSEQNMNTEAFF. V usage is TRBV10-2 and J usage is TRBJ1-1; D is unresolved. The CDR3 consists of 14 residues. With 2 bases removed from V and 0 bases from J, the gap between germline ends came to 7 bases. Germline CDR1 is WSHSY and CDR2 is SAAADI.

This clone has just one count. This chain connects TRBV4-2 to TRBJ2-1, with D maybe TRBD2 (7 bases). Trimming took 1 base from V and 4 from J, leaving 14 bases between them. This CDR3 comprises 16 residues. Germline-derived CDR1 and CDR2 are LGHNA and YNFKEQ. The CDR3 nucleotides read TGTGCCAGCAGCCAAGTAAGGGGGGGCCTATACAATGAGCAGTTCTTC. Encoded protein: CASSQVRGGLYNEQFF.

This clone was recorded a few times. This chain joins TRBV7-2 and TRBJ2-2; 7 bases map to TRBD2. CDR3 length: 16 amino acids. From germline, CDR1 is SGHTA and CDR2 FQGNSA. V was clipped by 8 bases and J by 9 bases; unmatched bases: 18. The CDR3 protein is CASSYSGQSLARELFF. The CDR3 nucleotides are TGTGCCAGCTCTTATAGCGGGCAATCTCTTGCCAGGGAGCTGTTTTTT.

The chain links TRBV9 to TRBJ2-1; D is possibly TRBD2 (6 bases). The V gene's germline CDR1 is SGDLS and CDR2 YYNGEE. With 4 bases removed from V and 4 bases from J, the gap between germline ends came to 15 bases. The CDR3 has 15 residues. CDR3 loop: CASSPGDFLYNEQFF. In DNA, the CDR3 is TGTGCCAGCAGCCCCGGGGACTTTTTATACAATGAGCAGTTCTTC.

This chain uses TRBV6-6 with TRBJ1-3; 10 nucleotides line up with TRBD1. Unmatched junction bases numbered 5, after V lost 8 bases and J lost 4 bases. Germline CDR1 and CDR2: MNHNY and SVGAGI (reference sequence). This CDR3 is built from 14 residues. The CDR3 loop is CASGGQGTGNTIYF. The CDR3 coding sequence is TGTGCCAGCGGGGGACAGGGGACCGGAAACACCATATATTTT.

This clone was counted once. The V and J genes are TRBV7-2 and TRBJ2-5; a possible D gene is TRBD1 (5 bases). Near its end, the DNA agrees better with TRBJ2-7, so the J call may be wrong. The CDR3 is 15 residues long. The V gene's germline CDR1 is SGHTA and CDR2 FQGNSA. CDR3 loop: CASSRDSLGDYEQYF. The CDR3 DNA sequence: TGTGCCAGCAGCCGAGACAGCCTAGGGGACTACGAGCAGTACTTC.

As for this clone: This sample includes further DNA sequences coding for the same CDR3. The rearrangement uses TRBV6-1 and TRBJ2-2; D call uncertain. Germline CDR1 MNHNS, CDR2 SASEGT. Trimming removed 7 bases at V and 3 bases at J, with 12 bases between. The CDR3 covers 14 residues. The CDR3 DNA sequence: TGTGCCAGCACCCCTAGTGCCTACACCGGGGAGCTGTTTTTT. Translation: CASTPSAYTGELFF.

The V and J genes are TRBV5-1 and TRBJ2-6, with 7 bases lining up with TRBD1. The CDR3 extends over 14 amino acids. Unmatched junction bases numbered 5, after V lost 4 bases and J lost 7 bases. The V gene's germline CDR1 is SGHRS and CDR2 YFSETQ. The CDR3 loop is CASSPRQGANVLTF. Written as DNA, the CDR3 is TGCGCCAGCAGCCCTAGACAGGGAGCCAACGTCCTGACTTTC.

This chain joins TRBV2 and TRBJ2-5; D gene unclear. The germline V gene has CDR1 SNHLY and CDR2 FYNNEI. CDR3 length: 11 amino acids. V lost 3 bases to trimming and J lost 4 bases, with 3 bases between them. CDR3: CASSDRETQYF. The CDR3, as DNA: TGTGCCAGCAGTGATCGAGAGACCCAGTACTTC.

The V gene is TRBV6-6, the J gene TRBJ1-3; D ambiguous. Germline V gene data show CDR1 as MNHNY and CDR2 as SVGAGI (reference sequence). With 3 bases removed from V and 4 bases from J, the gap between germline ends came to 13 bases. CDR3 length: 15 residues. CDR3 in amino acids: CASSYDSGRGNTIYF. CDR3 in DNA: TGTGCCAGCAGTTATGACTCTGGGAGGGGAAACACCATATATTTT.

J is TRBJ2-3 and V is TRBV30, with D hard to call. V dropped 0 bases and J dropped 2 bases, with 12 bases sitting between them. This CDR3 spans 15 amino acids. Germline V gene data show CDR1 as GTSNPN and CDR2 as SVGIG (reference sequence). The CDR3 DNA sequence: TGTGCCTGGAGTGTAATGGCTACTCCCACAGATACGCAGTATTTT. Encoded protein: CAWSVMATPTDTQYF.

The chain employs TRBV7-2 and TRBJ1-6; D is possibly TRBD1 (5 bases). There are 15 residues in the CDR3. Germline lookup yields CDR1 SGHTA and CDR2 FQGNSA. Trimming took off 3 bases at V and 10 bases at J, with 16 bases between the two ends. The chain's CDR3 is CASSLGGLSESPLHF. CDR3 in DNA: TGTGCCAGCAGCTTGGGGGGACTGTCGGAATCACCCCTCCACTTT.

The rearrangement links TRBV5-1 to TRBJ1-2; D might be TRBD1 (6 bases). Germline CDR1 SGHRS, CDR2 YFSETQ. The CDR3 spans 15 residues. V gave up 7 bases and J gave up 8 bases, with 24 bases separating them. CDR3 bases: TGCGCCAGCGGCCGGGGGGAGCGACAGGTTGGCGGCTACACCTTC. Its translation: CASGRGERQVGGYTF. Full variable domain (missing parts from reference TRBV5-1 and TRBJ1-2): KAGVTQTPRYLIKTRGQQVTLSCSPISGHRSVSWYQQTPGQGLQFLFEYFSETQRNKGNFPGRFSGRQFSNSRSEMNVSTLELGDSALYLCASGRGERQVGGYTFGSGTRLTVV.

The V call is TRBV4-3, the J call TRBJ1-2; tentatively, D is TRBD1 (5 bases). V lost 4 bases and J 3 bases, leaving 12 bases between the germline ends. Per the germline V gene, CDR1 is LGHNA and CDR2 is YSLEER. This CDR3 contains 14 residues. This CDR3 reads CASSLTWGHYGYTF. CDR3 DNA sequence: TGCGCCAGCAGCCTCACATGGGGACACTATGGCTACACCTTC.